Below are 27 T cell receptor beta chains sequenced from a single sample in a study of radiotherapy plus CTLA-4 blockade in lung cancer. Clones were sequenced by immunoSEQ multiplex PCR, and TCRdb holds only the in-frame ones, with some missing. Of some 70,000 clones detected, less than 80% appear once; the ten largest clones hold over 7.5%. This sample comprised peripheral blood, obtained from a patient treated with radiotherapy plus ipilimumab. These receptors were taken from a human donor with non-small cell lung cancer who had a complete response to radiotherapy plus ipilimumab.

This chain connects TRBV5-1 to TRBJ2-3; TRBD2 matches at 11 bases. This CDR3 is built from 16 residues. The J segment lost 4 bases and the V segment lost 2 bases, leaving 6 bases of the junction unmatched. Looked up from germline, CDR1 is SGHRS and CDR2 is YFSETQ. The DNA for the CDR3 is TGCGCCAGCAGCTTAGGGACTAGCGGAGGGGCAGATACGCAGTATTTT. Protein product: CASSLGTSGGADTQYF.

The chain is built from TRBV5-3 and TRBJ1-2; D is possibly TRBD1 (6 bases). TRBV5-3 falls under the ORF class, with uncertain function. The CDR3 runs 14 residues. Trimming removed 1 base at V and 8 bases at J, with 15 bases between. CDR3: CARSLSGERGGYTF. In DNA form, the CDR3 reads TGTGCCAGAAGCTTGTCAGGGGAACGAGGGGGCTACACCTTC.

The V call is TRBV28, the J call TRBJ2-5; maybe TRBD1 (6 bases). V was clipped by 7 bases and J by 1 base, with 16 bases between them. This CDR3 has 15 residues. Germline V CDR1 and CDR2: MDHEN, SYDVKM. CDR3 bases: TGTGCCAGCATCGAGAGTCAGGGGCTCCAAGAGACCCAGTACTTC. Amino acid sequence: CASIESQGLQETQYF.

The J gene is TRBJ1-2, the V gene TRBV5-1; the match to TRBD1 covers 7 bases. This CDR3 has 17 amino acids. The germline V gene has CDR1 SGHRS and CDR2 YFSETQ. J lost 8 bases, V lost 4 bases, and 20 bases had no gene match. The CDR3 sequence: CASSLTPGQPSSRGYTF. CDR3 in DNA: TGCGCCAGCAGCCTGACCCCGGGACAGCCTTCCTCGAGGGGCTACACCTTC.

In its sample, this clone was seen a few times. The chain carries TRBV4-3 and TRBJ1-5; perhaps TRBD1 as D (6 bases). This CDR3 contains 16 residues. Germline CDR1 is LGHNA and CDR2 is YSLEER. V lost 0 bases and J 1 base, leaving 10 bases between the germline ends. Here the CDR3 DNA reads TGCGCCAGCAGCCAAGATTATACAGGGAGCAATCAGCCCCAGCATTTT. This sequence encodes CASSQDYTGSNQPQHF.

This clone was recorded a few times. The CDR3 region has the DNA TGTGCCAGCAGTTTAATCCCTGAGCCCCAGCATTTT. Amino acid sequence: CASSLIPEPQHF. The chain combines TRBV28 with TRBJ1-5; no definite D call. The CDR3 loop spans 12 amino acids. Germline V gene sequence: CDR1 MDHEN, CDR2 SYDVKM. V was cut by 2 bases and J by 8 bases, with 7 bases left in between.

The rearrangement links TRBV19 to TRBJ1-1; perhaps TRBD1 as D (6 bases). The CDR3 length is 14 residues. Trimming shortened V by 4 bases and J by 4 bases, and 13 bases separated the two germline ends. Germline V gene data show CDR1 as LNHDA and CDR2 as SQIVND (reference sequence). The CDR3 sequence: CASSRGAGRTEAFF. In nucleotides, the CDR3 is TGTGCCAGTAGTAGGGGGGCCGGGCGCACTGAAGCTTTCTTT.

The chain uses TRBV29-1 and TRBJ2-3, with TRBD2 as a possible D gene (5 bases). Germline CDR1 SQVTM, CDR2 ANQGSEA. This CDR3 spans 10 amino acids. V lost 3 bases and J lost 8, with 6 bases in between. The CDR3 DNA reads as TGCAGCGTTGAGAGCGGTACGCAGTATTTT. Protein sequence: CSVESGTQYF.

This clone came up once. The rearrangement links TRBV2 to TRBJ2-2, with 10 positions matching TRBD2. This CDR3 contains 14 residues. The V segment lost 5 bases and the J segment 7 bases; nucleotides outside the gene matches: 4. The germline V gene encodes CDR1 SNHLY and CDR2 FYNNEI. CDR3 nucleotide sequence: TGTGCCAGCAGTAATATAGCGGGAGGCGGGGAGCTGTTTTTT. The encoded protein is CASSNIAGGGELFF. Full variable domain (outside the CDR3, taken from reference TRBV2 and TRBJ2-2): EPEVTQTPSHQVTQMGQEVILRCVPISNHLYFYWYRQILGQKVEFLVSFYNNEISEKSEIFDDQFSVERPDGSNFTLKIRSTKLEDSAMYFCASSNIAGGGELFFGEGSRLTVL.

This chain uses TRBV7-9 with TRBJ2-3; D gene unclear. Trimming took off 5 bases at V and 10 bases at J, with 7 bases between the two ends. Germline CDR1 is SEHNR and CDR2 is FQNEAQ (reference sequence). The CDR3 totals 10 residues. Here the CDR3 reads CASSPEAQYF. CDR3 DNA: TGTGCCAGCAGCCCCGAGGCGCAGTATTTT.

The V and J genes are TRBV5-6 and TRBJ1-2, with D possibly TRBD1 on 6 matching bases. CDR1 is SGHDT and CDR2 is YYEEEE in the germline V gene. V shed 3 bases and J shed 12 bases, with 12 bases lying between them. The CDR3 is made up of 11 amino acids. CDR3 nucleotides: TGTGCCAGCAGCTCGTACAGGGAACACACCTTC. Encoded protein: CASSSYREHTF. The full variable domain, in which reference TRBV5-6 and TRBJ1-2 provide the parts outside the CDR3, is DAGVTQSPTHLIKTRGQQVTLRCSPKSGHDTVSWYQQALGQGPQFIFQYYEEEERQRGNFPDRFSGHQFPNYSSELNVNALLLGDSALYLCASSSYREHTFGSGTRLTVV.

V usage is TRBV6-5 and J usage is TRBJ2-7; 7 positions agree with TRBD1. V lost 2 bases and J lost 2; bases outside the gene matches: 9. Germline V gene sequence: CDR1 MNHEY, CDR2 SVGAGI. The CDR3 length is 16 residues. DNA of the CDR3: TGTGCCAGCAGTTACGCTACAGGGGAGTTCACCTACGAGCAGTACTTC. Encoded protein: CASSYATGEFTYEQYF.

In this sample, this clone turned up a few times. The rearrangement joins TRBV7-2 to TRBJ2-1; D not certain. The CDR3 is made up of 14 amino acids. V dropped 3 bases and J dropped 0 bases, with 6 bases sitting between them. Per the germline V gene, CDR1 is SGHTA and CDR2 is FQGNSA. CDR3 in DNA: TGTGCCAGCAGCTTGGGGTCCTCCTACAATGAGCAGTTCTTC. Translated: CASSLGSSYNEQFF. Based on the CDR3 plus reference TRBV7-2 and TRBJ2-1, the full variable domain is GAGVSQSPSNKVTEKGKDVELRCDPISGHTALYWYRQSLGQGLEFLIYFQGNSAPDKSGLPSDRFSAERTGGSVSTLTIQRTQQEDSAVYLCASSLGSSYNEQFFGPGTRLTVL.

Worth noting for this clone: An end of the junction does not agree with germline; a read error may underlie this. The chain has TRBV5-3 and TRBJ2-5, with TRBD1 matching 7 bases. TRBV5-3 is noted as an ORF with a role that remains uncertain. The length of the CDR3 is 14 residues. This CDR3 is CASSLQGSGETQYF. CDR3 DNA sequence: TGTGCCAGCAGCTTACAGGGGAGTGGGGAGACCCAGTACTTC.

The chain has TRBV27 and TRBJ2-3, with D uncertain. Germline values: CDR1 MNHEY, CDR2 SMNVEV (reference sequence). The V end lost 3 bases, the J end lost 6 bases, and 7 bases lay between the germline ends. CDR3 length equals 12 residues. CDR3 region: CASSFPADTQYF. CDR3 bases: TGTGCCAGCAGTTTCCCAGCGGATACGCAGTATTTT.

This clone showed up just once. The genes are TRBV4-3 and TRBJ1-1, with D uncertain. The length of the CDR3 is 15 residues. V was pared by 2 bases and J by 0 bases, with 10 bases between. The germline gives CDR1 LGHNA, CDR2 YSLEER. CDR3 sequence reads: CASSQQKLMNTEAFF. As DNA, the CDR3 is TGCGCCAGCAGCCAACAGAAACTTATGAACACTGAAGCTTTCTTT.

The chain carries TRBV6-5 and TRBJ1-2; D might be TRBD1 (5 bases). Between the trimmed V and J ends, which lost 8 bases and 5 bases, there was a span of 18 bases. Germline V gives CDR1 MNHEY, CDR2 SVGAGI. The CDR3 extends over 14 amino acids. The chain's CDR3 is CASLPLGERYGYTF. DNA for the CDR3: TGTGCCAGCCTCCCCCTGGGGGAGAGGTATGGCTACACCTTC.

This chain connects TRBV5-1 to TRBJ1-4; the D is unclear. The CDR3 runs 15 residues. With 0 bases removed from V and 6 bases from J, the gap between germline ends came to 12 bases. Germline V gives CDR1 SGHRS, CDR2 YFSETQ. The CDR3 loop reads CASSLVGKSYEKLFF. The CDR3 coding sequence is TGCGCCAGCAGCTTGGTCGGGAAAAGCTATGAAAAACTGTTTTTT.

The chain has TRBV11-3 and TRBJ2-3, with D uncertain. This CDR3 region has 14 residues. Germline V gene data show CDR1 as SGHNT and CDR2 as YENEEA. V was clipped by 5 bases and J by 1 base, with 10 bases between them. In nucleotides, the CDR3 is TGTGCCAGCAGCATAGCCCGGGGCACAGATACGCAGTATTTT. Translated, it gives CASSIARGTDTQYF.

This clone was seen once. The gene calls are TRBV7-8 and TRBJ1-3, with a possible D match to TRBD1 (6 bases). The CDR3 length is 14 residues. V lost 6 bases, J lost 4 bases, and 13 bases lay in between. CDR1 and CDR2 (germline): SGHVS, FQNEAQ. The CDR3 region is CASSSIGTGNTIYF. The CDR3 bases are TGTGCCAGCAGTTCTATTGGGACAGGAAACACCATATATTTT. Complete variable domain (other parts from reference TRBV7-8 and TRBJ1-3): GAGVSQSPRYKVAKRGQDVALRCDPISGHVSLFWYQQALGQGPEFLTYFQNEAQLDKSGLPSDRFFAERPEGSVSTLKIQRTQQEDSAVYLCASSSIGTGNTIYFGEGSWLTVV.

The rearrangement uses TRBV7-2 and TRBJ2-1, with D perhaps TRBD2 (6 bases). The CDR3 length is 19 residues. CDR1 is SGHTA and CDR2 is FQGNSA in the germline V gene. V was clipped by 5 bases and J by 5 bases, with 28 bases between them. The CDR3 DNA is TGTGCCAGCAGCCCAGACGCCGACCTTACCGGGACTTGGAACAATGAGCAGTTCTTC. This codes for CASSPDADLTGTWNNEQFF.

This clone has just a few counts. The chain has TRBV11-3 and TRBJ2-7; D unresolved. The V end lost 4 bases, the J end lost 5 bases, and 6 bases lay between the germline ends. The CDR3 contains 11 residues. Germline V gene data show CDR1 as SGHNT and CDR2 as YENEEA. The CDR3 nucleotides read TGTGCCAGCAGCTCATACCACGAGCAGTACGTC. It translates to CASSSYHEQYV.

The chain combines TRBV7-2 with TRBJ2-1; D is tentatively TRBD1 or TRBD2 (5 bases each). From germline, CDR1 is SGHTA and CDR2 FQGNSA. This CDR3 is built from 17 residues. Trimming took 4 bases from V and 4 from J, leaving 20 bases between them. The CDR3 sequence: CASSSASGTLNYNEQFF. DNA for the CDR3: TGTGCCAGCAGCTCCGCATCCGGGACCCTTAATTACAATGAGCAGTTCTTC.

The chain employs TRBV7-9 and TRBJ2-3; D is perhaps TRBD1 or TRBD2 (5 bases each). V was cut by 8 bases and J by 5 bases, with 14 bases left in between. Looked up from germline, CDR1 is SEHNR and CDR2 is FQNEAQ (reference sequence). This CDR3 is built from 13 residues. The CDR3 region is CASPREGKDTQYF. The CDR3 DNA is TGTGCCAGCCCCCGAGAGGGGAAAGATACGCAGTATTTT. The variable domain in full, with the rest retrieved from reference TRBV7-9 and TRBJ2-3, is DTGVSQNPRHKITKRGQNVTFRCDPISEHNRLYWYRQTLGQGPEFLTYFQNEAQLEKSRLLSDRFSAERPKGSFSTLEIQRTEQGDSAMYLCASPREGKDTQYFGPGTRLTVL.

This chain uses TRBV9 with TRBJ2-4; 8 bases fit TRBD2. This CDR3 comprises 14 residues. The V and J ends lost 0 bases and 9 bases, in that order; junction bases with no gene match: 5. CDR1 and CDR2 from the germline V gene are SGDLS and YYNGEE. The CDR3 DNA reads TGTGCCAGCAGCGTAGAAGCGGGAGTCGGCATTCAGTACTTC. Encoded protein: CASSVEAGVGIQYF.

The CDR3 loop is CASSIPGLYEQYF. CDR3 in DNA: TGTGCCAGTAGTATCCCGGGACTTTACGAGCAGTACTTC. The J gene is TRBJ2-7, the V gene TRBV19; TRBD2 is a possible D gene (6 bases). Germline V lookup: CDR1 LNHDA, CDR2 SQIVND (reference sequence). The CDR3 spans 13 residues. The V and J ends lost 3 bases and 4 bases respectively, with 10 bases between them.

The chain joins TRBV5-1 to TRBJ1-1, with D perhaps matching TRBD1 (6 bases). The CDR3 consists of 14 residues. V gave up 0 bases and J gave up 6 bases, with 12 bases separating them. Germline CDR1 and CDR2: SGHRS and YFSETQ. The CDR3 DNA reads TGCGCCAGCAGCTTGGCCAAGGGGGTCTCTGAAGCTTTCTTT. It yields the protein CASSLAKGVSEAFF.